The sequence of this T cell receptor (beta chain) was determined in a study of T-cell reconstitution after alpha-beta-depleted transplantation in children. The TCRbeta library was prepared with unique molecular identifiers. TCRdb re-analysed the PCR reads in MiXCR, keeping a single row per CDR3 protein. Among 500,000 or so distinct CDR3 sequences listed, roughly 33% were seen once. V trimming: 5 bases; J trimming: 3 bases; junction bases outside the gene matches: 9. The CDR3 contains 17 residues. This clonotype occurred a few times. J is TRBJ2-3 and V is TRBV5-3; 13 nucleotides align to TRBD2. TRBV5-3 qualifies as an ORF whose function is uncertain. Sequenced material: PBMCs from the stem cell graft donor, taken from the stem cell graft. The sequence was collected from a human donor who donated a stem cell graft to a child with aplastic anemia. CDR3 in amino acids: CARSSGPGLAGTDTQYF. The CDR3 nucleotides are TGTGCCAGAAGTTCGGGCCCGGGACTAGCGGGGACAGATACGCAGTATTTT.